The 5 T cell receptor beta chains below come from one sample, sequenced in a study of blood T cell repertoires in COVID-19. TCRdb's copy holds only in-frame clones and misses some; the assay was immunoSEQ multiplex PCR. Among 130,000 to 150,000 clones, around 83% were seen once, and the ten largest hold 5.5% to 8%. Input material: peripheral blood. The source of these receptors is a woman between 50 and 59 years old in a cohort sampled during active or convalescent COVID-19.

CDR3 bases: TGTGCCAGCAGCACATGGGACAGGGAAGATCAGCCCCAGCATTTT. This translates into CASSTWDREDQPQHF. The chain combines TRBV5-4 with TRBJ1-5, with 9 bases aligning to TRBD1. CDR1 is SGHNT and CDR2 is YYREEE in the germline V gene (reference sequence). The ends lost 4 bases at V and 5 bases at J; junction bases unmatched: 7. CDR3 size: 15 residues. Looking up the rest from reference TRBV5-4 and TRBJ1-5 gives the full variable domain: ETGVTQSPTHLIKTRGQQVTLRCSSQSGHNTVSWYQQALGQGPQFIFQYYREEENGRGNFPPRFSGLQFPNYSSELNVNALELDDSALYLCASSTWDREDQPQHFGDGTRLSIL.

CDR3 in DNA: TGTGCCAGCAGCCCCGGACAGGGTAAGAATTCACCCCTCCACTTT. Translation gives CASSPGQGKNSPLHF. This chain connects TRBV9 to TRBJ1-6; 8 bases map to TRBD1. The CDR3 covers 15 residues. CDR1 is SGDLS and CDR2 is YYNGEE in the germline V gene. V shed 4 bases, J shed 7 bases, and the junction held 7 bases outside the gene matches.

This clone was seen once. The chain links TRBV7-9 to TRBJ1-1, with unresolved D. The germline V gene encodes CDR1 SEHNR and CDR2 FQNEAQ (reference sequence). This CDR3 comprises 12 residues. The V end lost 1 base, the J end lost 11 bases, and 11 bases lay between the germline ends. The CDR3 spells CASSLGETAAFF. CDR3 nucleotide sequence: TGTGCCAGCAGCTTAGGGGAGACGGCTGCTTTCTTT.

The chain employs TRBV18 and TRBJ1-5, with D possibly matching TRBD1 (6 bases). CDR3 size: 14 residues. V was pared by 2 bases and J by 6 bases, with 11 bases between. Germline CDR1 reads KGHSH; CDR2 reads LQKENI. CDR3 sequence reads: CASSPGGGGQPQHF. In nucleotides, the CDR3 is TGTGCCAGCTCACCAGGGGGCGGCGGTCAGCCCCAGCATTTT.

Only one count was recorded for this clone. The V call is TRBV7-2, the J call TRBJ1-1; TRBD1 matches 8 bases. The CDR3 sequence is 14 residues long. The trim removed 6 bases at V and 1 base at J, leaving 4 bases unmatched. Germline V lookup: CDR1 SGHTA, CDR2 FQGNSA. The CDR3 spells CASRNRGWNTEAFF. The CDR3 region has the DNA TGTGCCAGCAGAAACAGGGGGTGGAACACTGAAGCTTTCTTT.